Below, 9 T cell receptor beta chains from the same sample are listed, as sequenced in a study of blood T cell repertoires in COVID-19. Here immunoSEQ multiplex PCR was the method, and the copy in TCRdb shows in-frame clones only, minus some. This table holds roughly 100,000 clones, about 75% found once. The material sequenced was peripheral blood. The receptors here all came from a woman aged 65 to 85 with acute or convalescent COVID-19.

The rearrangement links TRBV18 to TRBJ2-2; a weak D match, TRBD1 (6 bases). Germline CDR1 is KGHSH and CDR2 is LQKENI. This CDR3 is 16 amino acids long. Trimming left V 3 bases short and J 4 bases short, with 15 bases between. Here the CDR3 DNA reads TGTGCCAGCTCACCTCGGGCAGGGGCGGCCACCGGGGAGCTGTTTTTT. Translating gives CASSPRAGAATGELFF.

The V call is TRBV1, the J call TRBJ1-1. TRBV1 is a recognized pseudogene. The CDR3 runs to 13 residues. The CDR3: CTSSQEVGPEAFF. CDR3 in DNA: TGCACCAGCAGCCAAGAAGTCGGTCCTGAAGCTTTCTTT.

This clone came up once. The chain employs TRBV30 and TRBJ1-5; 7 bases are a match to TRBD1. The CDR3 consists of 15 residues. CDR1 GTSNPN and CDR2 SVGIG come from the germline V gene (reference sequence). The ends lost 0 bases at V and 0 bases at J; junction bases unmatched: 2. The CDR3 sequence: CAWSVRQGSNQPQHF. The DNA for the CDR3 is TGTGCCTGGAGTGTAAGACAGGGTAGCAATCAGCCCCAGCATTTT.

The V gene is TRBV4-3, the J gene TRBJ2-1, with 9 bases aligning to TRBD1. In germline, CDR1 is LGHNA, CDR2 YSLEER. The CDR3 totals 16 residues. Trimming removed 4 bases from V and 2 bases from J; junction bases left unmatched: 6. The CDR3 bases are TGCGCCAGCAGCCTAACAGACAGGGGGACCTACAATGAGCAGTTCTTC. Translated, it gives CASSLTDRGTYNEQFF.

The chain combines TRBV3-1 (or the pseudogene TRBV3-2) with TRBJ2-1; TRBD2 matches at 12 bases. This CDR3 has 15 amino acids. CDR1 and CDR2 (germline): LGHDT, YNNKEL (reference sequence). Unmatched junction bases numbered 7, after V lost 6 bases and J lost 7 bases. This chain's CDR3 is CASSRLAGVRNEQFF. The CDR3 bases are TGTGCCAGCAGTCGACTAGCGGGGGTTAGGAATGAGCAGTTCTTC.

This clone was detected only once. This chain links TRBV9 with TRBJ2-7, with 9 nucleotides matching TRBD2. The trim removed 4 bases at V and 1 base at J, leaving 6 bases unmatched. The CDR3 consists of 15 residues. Germline V gene data show CDR1 as SGDLS and CDR2 as YYNGEE. CDR3 nucleotide sequence: TGTGCCAGCAGCCCGAGCGGGGGGCCTTCCTACGAGCAGTACTTC. Translating gives CASSPSGGPSYEQYF. The full variable domain, completed using reference TRBV9 and TRBJ2-7, is DSGVTQTPKHLITATGQRVTLRCSPRSGDLSVYWYQQSLDQGLQFLIQYYNGEERAKGNILERFSAQQFPDLHSELNLSSLELGDSALYFCASSPSGGPSYEQYFGPGTRLTVT.

This clone appeared a single time. This rearrangement joins TRBV15 to TRBJ2-1; 8 bases are a match to TRBD2. CDR3 size: 16 residues. Germline values: CDR1 LNHNV, CDR2 YYDKDF (reference sequence). With 1 base clipped from V and 8 bases from J, the junction kept 10 bases outside the gene matches. The CDR3 protein is CATSRVSGGPQDEQFF. As DNA, the CDR3 is TGTGCCACCAGCAGAGTTTCGGGGGGGCCTCAGGATGAGCAGTTCTTC.

The CDR3 spells CASSPPGGADTQYF. Here the CDR3 DNA reads TGTGCCAGTAGTCCCCCGGGGGGCGCAGATACGCAGTATTTT. V usage is TRBV19 and J usage is TRBJ2-3, with D perhaps matching TRBD2 (7 bases). Looked up from germline, CDR1 is LNHDA and CDR2 is SQIVND (reference sequence). The CDR3 loop spans 14 amino acids. Trimming left V 5 bases short and J 4 bases short, with 13 bases between.

This chain links TRBV15 with TRBJ2-5; tentatively, D is TRBD1 (5 bases). Trimming removed 1 base from V and 1 base from J, with 10 bases in between. Germline V gene sequence: CDR1 LNHNV, CDR2 YYDKDF (reference sequence). The CDR3 is 15 residues long. CDR3 sequence (DNA): TGTGCCACCAGCAGAGCGGCAGGGTCCCAAGAGACCCAGTACTTC. It specifies CATSRAAGSQETQYF.